This T cell receptor beta chain was captured by sequencing in a study of T cells in Graves' hyperthyroidism and ophthalmopathy. It was RNA transcripts that yielded the amplified TCR beta CDR3 regions. An initial round of RT-PCR targeting the TCR CDR3 relied on the HTBI primer set. TCRdb independently ran MiXCR on the multiplex PCR reads; one entry per CDR3 protein. This sample carries about 280,000 distinct CDR3 sequences, about 25% of them seen once, and the ten largest clones take about 25%. The CDR3 covers 12 residues. Germline loops: CDR1 DFQATT, CDR2 SNEGSKA (reference sequence). Trimming shortened V by 0 bases and J by 2 bases, and 5 bases separated the two germline ends. This clonotype was seen many times. First hyperthyroidism diagnosis is when the blood sample was obtained, before any ophthalmopathy symptoms.

The genes are TRBV20-1 and TRBJ2-7; D is unclear. The sequenced sample consisted of blood. This clonotype originated in a man in his forties or fifties with Graves' hyperthyroidism that later progressed to Graves' ophthalmopathy. CDR3 nucleotide sequence: TGCAGTGCTAGAGAATCCACCTACGAGCAGTACTTC. Its protein is CSARESTYEQYF.